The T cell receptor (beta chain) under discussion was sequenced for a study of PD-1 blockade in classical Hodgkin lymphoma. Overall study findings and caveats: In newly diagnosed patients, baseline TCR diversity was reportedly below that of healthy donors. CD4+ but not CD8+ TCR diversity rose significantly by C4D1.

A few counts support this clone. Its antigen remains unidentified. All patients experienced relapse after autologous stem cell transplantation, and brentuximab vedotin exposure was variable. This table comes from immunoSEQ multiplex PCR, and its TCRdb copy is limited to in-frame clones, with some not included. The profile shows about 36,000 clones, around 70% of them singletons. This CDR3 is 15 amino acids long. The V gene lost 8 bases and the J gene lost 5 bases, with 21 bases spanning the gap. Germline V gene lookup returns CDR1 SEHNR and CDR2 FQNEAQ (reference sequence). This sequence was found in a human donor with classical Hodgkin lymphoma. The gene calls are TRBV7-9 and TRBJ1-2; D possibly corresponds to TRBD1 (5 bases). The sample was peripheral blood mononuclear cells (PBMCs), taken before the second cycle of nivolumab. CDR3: CASGLTESNQYGYTF. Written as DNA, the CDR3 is TGTGCCAGCGGATTGACAGAGTCAAACCAATATGGCTACACCTTC.